Below, 20 T cell receptor beta chains from the same sample are listed, as sequenced in a study of cytomegalovirus exposure and HLA in healthy donors. The PCR used 60 Vbeta and 13 Jbeta primers. The data were produced by immunoSEQ multiplex PCR, yet TCRdb's version contains in-frame clones alone and is incomplete. This table holds some 130,000 clones, over 50% found once. Sequencing was performed on PBMCs. The receptors stem from a human donor in good health.

The rearrangement links TRBV5-1 to TRBJ2-7, with 13 bases matching TRBD2. V lost 4 bases and J lost 4; bases outside the gene matches: 5. Looked up from germline, CDR1 is SGHRS and CDR2 is YFSETQ. The CDR3 length is 15 residues. CDR3 DNA sequence: TGCGCCAGCAGCATGGGGACTAGCGGGACGTACGAGCAGTACTTC. It yields the protein CASSMGTSGTYEQYF.

The chain joins TRBV9 to TRBJ1-1, with D uncertain. Trimming removed 0 bases at V and 1 base at J, with 13 bases between. This CDR3 comprises 16 residues. Germline CDR1 SGDLS, CDR2 YYNGEE. The CDR3 is CASSVGSPTKNTEAFF. Here the CDR3 DNA reads TGTGCCAGCAGCGTAGGAAGCCCTACTAAGAACACTGAAGCTTTCTTT.

The genes are TRBV2 and TRBJ2-1; the match to TRBD2 covers 12 bases. Germline assignment: CDR1 SNHLY and CDR2 FYNNEI. The V gene end was trimmed by 6 bases and the J gene end by 4 bases; junction bases not matched to a gene: 10. The CDR3 has 17 residues. CDR3 region: CASRPWTSGTVYNEQFF. The CDR3 DNA follows: TGTGCCAGCAGGCCTTGGACTAGCGGGACAGTTTACAATGAGCAGTTCTTC.

The CDR3 coding sequence is TGTGCCAGCAGCTTGGCAGGGTTAGCTAACTATGGCTACACCTTC. This sequence encodes CASSLAGLANYGYTF. The chain combines TRBV5-5 with TRBJ1-2, with D possibly TRBD1 on 5 matching bases. CDR3 length: 15 residues. Per germline, CDR1 SGHKS and CDR2 YYEKEE (reference sequence). Trimming pared 0 bases from V and 0 bases from J, leaving 9 bases between.

The V gene is TRBV7-6, the J gene TRBJ2-7; perhaps TRBD2 as D (6 bases). This CDR3 is 15 amino acids long. Germline V gives CDR1 SGHVS, CDR2 FNYEAQ. Trimming took off 1 base at V and 6 bases at J, with 16 bases between the two ends. The CDR3 region is CASSLDSGAVSEQYF. DNA for the CDR3: TGTGCCAGCAGCTTAGATAGCGGAGCCGTCTCCGAGCAGTACTTC. The variable domain in full, completed from reference TRBV7-6 and TRBJ2-7, reads GAGVSQSPRYKVTKRGQDVALRCDPISGHVSLYWYRQALGQGPEFLTYFNYEAQQDKSGLPNDRFSAERPEGSISTLTIQRTEQRDSAMYRCASSLDSGAVSEQYFGPGTRLTVT.

The chain combines TRBV4-3 with TRBJ2-7, with TRBD2 matching 8 bases. Germline trimming cut 2 bases from V and 3 bases from J; bases unmatched to any gene: 12. There are 17 residues in the CDR3. Germline lookup yields CDR1 LGHNA and CDR2 YSLEER. The chain's CDR3 is CASSQFHTSGKVYEQYF. The CDR3 DNA is TGCGCCAGCAGCCAATTCCACACTAGCGGCAAAGTCTACGAGCAGTACTTC.

The chain employs TRBV25-1 and TRBJ2-7, with D possibly matching TRBD2 (7 bases). The CDR3 runs to 14 residues. Trimming took 6 bases from V and 2 from J, leaving 14 bases between them. Germline values: CDR1 MGHDK, CDR2 SYGVNS. CDR3: CASRQGGPTYEQYF. The CDR3 DNA reads TGTGCCAGCAGACAGGGAGGGCCAACCTACGAGCAGTACTTC.

The chain is built from TRBV6-5 and TRBJ2-7; 13 nucleotides line up with TRBD2. Germline V gene sequence: CDR1 MNHEY, CDR2 SVGAGI. The CDR3 has 14 amino acids. V gave up 6 bases and J gave up 7 bases; unmatched junction bases: 6. This CDR3 is CASSRTSGSREQYF. The CDR3 nucleotides read TGTGCCAGCAGCCGGACTAGCGGGAGTAGGGAGCAGTACTTC.

The rearrangement joins TRBV11-2 to TRBJ2-7; 10 bases match TRBD1. This CDR3 region has 14 residues. The J segment lost 3 bases and the V segment lost 5 bases, leaving 4 bases of the junction unmatched. Germline V gene data show CDR1 as SGHAT and CDR2 as FQNNGV. The CDR3, as DNA: TGTGCCAGCAGCGCACGGACAGGGGGCTACGAGCAGTACTTC. Amino acids: CASSARTGGYEQYF.

The V call is TRBV28, the J call TRBJ1-2; tentative D call: TRBD1 (5 bases). V was trimmed by 6 bases and J by 3 bases, leaving 11 bases between them. The CDR3 is 13 amino acids. The V gene's germline CDR1 is MDHEN and CDR2 SYDVKM. CDR3 sequence (DNA): TGTGCCAGCAGGGCGGGGGGGGACTATGGCTACACCTTC. This sequence encodes CASRAGGDYGYTF.

This chain connects TRBV5-1 to TRBJ2-7, with D perhaps matching TRBD2 (6 bases). Per the germline V gene, CDR1 is SGHRS and CDR2 is YFSETQ. The length of the CDR3 is 15 residues. The V and J ends lost 1 base and 1 base respectively, with 12 bases between them. The CDR3 loop reads CASSLPGGRSYEQYF. In nucleotides, the CDR3 is TGCGCCAGCAGCTTGCCCGGGGGAAGGTCCTACGAGCAGTACTTC.

The V and J genes are TRBV28 and TRBJ2-1, with 12 bases lining up with TRBD2. V shed 4 bases, J shed 8 bases, and the junction held 9 bases outside the gene matches. From germline, CDR1 is MDHEN and CDR2 SYDVKM. The CDR3 covers 16 residues. The CDR3 spells CASSSSGLAGRDEQFF. CDR3 bases: TGTGCCAGCAGTTCCTCCGGACTAGCGGGGAGGGATGAGCAGTTCTTC.

V is TRBV18 and J is TRBJ1-5, with D tentatively TRBD1 (6 bases). This CDR3 is built from 14 residues. The germline V gene encodes CDR1 KGHSH and CDR2 LQKENI. V shed 3 bases and J shed 7 bases, with 13 bases lying between them. The chain's CDR3 is CASSPSAGVQPQHF. The CDR3 bases are TGTGCCAGCTCACCCTCCGCAGGGGTCCAGCCCCAGCATTTT.

The rearrangement links TRBV7-7 to TRBJ1-2, with TRBD1 matching 7 bases. From germline, CDR1 is SSHAT and CDR2 FNYEAQ (reference sequence). Trimming took 1 base from V and 8 from J; bases not matched to a gene: 4. The length of the CDR3 is 13 residues. CDR3 sequence (DNA): TGTGCCAGCAGCTTAGAGGGGGCAGGGGGCTACACCTTC. It translates to CASSLEGAGGYTF.

This clone has only a few counts. The V call is TRBV5-1, the J call TRBJ1-1; D is ambiguous. Germline assignment: CDR1 SGHRS and CDR2 YFSETQ. V was shortened by 1 base and J by 0 bases, with 10 bases between the two germline ends. The CDR3 consists of 15 residues. DNA of the CDR3: TGCGCCAGCAGCTTGACTTCCGGTGTGAACACTGAAGCTTTCTTT. Its protein is CASSLTSGVNTEAFF.

DNA of the CDR3: TGCGCCAGCAGCAACATCCCCCAGGGTCAAGAGACCCAGTACTTC. Protein: CASSNIPQGQETQYF. The genes are TRBV4-1 and TRBJ2-5; tentative D call: TRBD1 (5 bases). The CDR3 covers 15 residues. Germline V lookup: CDR1 MGHRA, CDR2 YSYEKL. Trimming took 5 bases from V and 2 from J, leaving 15 bases between them.

This clone was seen only a few times. The chain joins TRBV9 to TRBJ2-2, with TRBD1 matching 8 bases. The CDR3 is made up of 17 amino acids. Looked up from germline, CDR1 is SGDLS and CDR2 is YYNGEE. V shed 0 bases, J shed 6 bases, and the junction held 10 bases outside the gene matches. CDR3 sequence: CASSVASAGGLPGELFF. The CDR3 DNA follows: TGTGCCAGCAGCGTAGCTTCGGCAGGGGGCTTACCCGGGGAGCTGTTTTTT.

The CDR3 region has the DNA TGTGCCACCAGCACCGACGGGGAGACCCAGTACTTC. This sequence encodes CATSTDGETQYF. This chain uses TRBV15 with TRBJ2-5, with unresolved D. Germline CDR1 reads LNHNV; CDR2 reads YYDKDF (reference sequence). V gave up 4 bases and J gave up 5 bases, with 8 bases separating them. The CDR3 sequence is 12 residues long. Complete variable domain (other parts from reference TRBV15 and TRBJ2-5): DAMVIQNPRYQVTQFGKPVTLSCSQTLNHNVMYWYQQKSSQAPKLLFHYYDKDFNNEADTPDNFQSRRPNTSFCFLDIRSPGLGDTAMYLCATSTDGETQYFGPGTRLLVL.

This clone was detected once. The chain employs TRBV28 and TRBJ2-3; TRBD1 aligns across 7 bases. Losses at the gene ends were 6 bases for V and 4 bases for J; bases not matched to a gene: 7. Germline lookup yields CDR1 MDHEN and CDR2 SYDVKM. There are 14 residues in the CDR3. CDR3 sequence (DNA): TGTGCCAGCAGCCCCTTCGGGACAGCAGATACGCAGTATTTT. Protein product: CASSPFGTADTQYF.

The rearrangement links TRBV19 to TRBJ2-7; tentatively, D is TRBD1 (7 bases). This CDR3 spans 15 amino acids. CDR1 LNHDA and CDR2 SQIVND come from the germline V gene (reference sequence). The V gene lost 0 bases and the J gene lost 3 bases, with 12 bases spanning the gap. The CDR3 sequence is CASSIDPQGGYEQYF. The CDR3 coding sequence is TGTGCCAGTAGTATAGATCCCCAGGGGGGCTACGAGCAGTACTTC.